The clone carrying this T cell receptor (beta chain) was seen more than once but under ten times. What it binds is not known. This sample was taken from a study of T cells in Graves' hyperthyroidism and ophthalmopathy. Uncontrolled infection, other autoimmune disease, pregnancy or lactation disqualified patients from enrolment. Study observations and caveats: Ophthalmopathy got predicted by the model a median approximately 6.3 months before its onset.

There were TCR beta CDR3 regions amplified from RNA transcripts. The study used the HTBI primer set for a first-round RT-PCR of the TCR CDR3. TCRdb re-derived calls from the multiplex PCR reads in MiXCR, one entry per CDR3 protein. The sample lists around 440,000 distinct CDR3 sequences; 15% to 19% were seen once. The CDR3 has 12 residues. V was cut by 3 bases and J by 7 bases, with 10 bases left in between. Input material: blood. The chain joins TRBV12-3 or TRBV12-4 to TRBJ2-7; no firm D call. The sequence came from a woman between 18 and 29 years old with Graves' hyperthyroidism. CDR3 coding DNA: TGTGCCAGCAGTTTTAGGCAGGCGGAGCAGTACTTC. It is translated as CASSFRQAEQYF.